A single sample gave rise to the 3 T cell receptor beta chains below, sequenced in a study of cytomegalovirus exposure and HLA in healthy donors (dated by TCRdb to about 2017). Receptor amplification or capture employed the immunoSEQ multiplex PCR assay. For the multiplex PCR, a mixture combining 60 forward primers for TCR Vbeta segments and 13 reverse primers for TCR Jbeta segments was used. TCRdb's version of the immuneACCESS table is confined to in-frame rearrangements and falls short of the full clone set. An unresolved V gene accounts for under half of the shortfall where checked; the remainder is of unknown origin. This sample is represented by over 130,000 clones; about 76% of them were singletons. About 4% of the sample is held by the ten biggest clonotypes. The material sequenced was PBMCs. These receptors originate from a human donor in good health.

The V gene is TRBV6-5, the J gene TRBJ1-1; possibly TRBD1 for D (6 bases). Germline-derived CDR1 and CDR2 are MNHEY and SVGAGI. V lost 4 bases and J 1 base, leaving 7 bases between the germline ends. The CDR3 is 13 amino acids. CDR3 nucleotide sequence: TGTGCCAGCAGTTCACAGGGGAACACTGAAGCTTTCTTT. This sequence encodes CASSSQGNTEAFF.

The chain couples TRBV7-2 to TRBJ1-3, with 9 positions matching TRBD1. The junction had 8 bases not matched to a gene; V was cut back by 4 bases and J by 7 bases. The CDR3 covers 15 residues. CDR1 is SGHTA and CDR2 is FQGNSA in the germline V gene. The CDR3 DNA follows: TGTGCCAGCAGCTCCCGCGGGACAGGGTACAACACCATATATTTT. Amino acid sequence: CASSSRGTGYNTIYF.

V and J are TRBV5-5 and TRBJ1-1; D perhaps matches TRBD1 (5 bases). Germline CDR1 reads SGHKS; CDR2 reads YYEKEE (reference sequence). This CDR3 spans 14 amino acids. V was trimmed by 4 bases and J by 4 bases, leaving 14 bases between them. CDR3 sequence reads: CASSIRESVTEAFF. CDR3 sequence (DNA): TGTGCCAGCAGCATCAGGGAATCGGTCACTGAAGCTTTCTTT.